The T cell receptor (beta chain) under discussion was sequenced for a study of blood T cell repertoires in COVID-19 (dated by TCRdb to 2018 to 2020). With regard to the full study: Collaborator samples came from the United States, Italy and Spain and covered acute and convalescent phases of COVID-19. The prospective study material was composed of cDNA or gDNA derived from T cells, B-cell-depleted T cells, or PBMCs. The dataset comprised deeply sampled blood TCRbeta repertoires from subjects exposed to, actively infected with, or recovered from COVID-19. The repertoires were released in a freely available public database intended as a resource for research on the immune response to SARS-CoV-2. The samples were drawn from two sources: the first 160 participants of the ongoing ImmuneRACE study, and over 1,000 subjects contributed by 6 global collaborators. A de-identified subject ID, COVID-19 status, age in years and sex were almost always included in the sample metadata. Where available, HLA class I and class II types were taken from metadata supplied by the sample provider and were not determined by assay-based typing. Broad study findings and their caveats: Clinical and demographic metadata were provided uncurated, with the amount varying by source and participant.

Participants in the prospective study were aged about 18 to 100 years, lived in 20 to 30 United States geographic areas, and enrolled through a virtual design. Cohort assignment in the prospective study relied on participant-reported clinical history from a screening survey and a study questionnaire. Recovered participants in ImmuneRACE Cohort 3 were defined by two consecutive negative NP/OP PCR tests, clearance by a healthcare professional, or resolution of symptoms. Mobile phlebotomists in the prospective study collected whole blood, serum and a nasopharyngeal or oropharyngeal swab from every participant. Prospective study participants could optionally give additional blood draws and questionnaires over a 2-month period. Prospective study blood samples were shipped either frozen or at room temperature before DNA extraction. CDR1 and CDR2 are drawn from the germline V gene (reference sequence): SGHNT, YYREEE. The CDR3, from cysteine to phenylalanine, totals 17 residues. The entry retains the CDR3 DNA only, 51 bases that are in frame from base 1. Trimming accounts for 4 bases at V and 1 base at J, while the number of junction bases matched to no gene is 12.

TCRbeta CDR3 regions were amplified from genomic DNA by means of the immunoSEQ Assay, a bias-controlled multiplex PCR. Per the authors' processing: Nucleated cell counts per sample were estimated from amplification of reference gene primers within the assay. Sequence reads were collapsed and filtered to measure the absolute abundance of every unique TCRbeta CDR3 rearrangement. For each sample, productive Simpson clonality was calculated as the square root of Simpson's diversity index across productive rearrangements. TCRdb provides this immuneACCESS table in a form limited to in-frame rearrangements. Some clones are lacking; in checked studies, under half of them reflect an unresolved V gene, and why the rest are absent is not known. V and J calls and clone size are those listed in that table; D and trimming were worked out from the DNA. This sample lists roughly 260,000 clones; around 85% were detected once. In total, the top ten clones hold about 1.9% of the sample.

This clone was detected a few times. The target of this receptor is not known. No clone much larger than this one lies a single base away; base qualities are absent. The sequence joins TRBV5-4 to TRBJ1-1; TRBD1 lines up with 8 middle nucleotides. Sequences were obtained from PBMCs or T cells enriched from blood (not recorded which). The sequence was collected from a woman in her fifties or sixties who had recovered from COVID-19. The CDR3 protein is CASSPGQDMLGNTEAFF. The DNA sequence is TGTGCCAGCAGCCCGGGACAGGACATGCTAGGGAACACTGAAGCTTTCTTT. The variable domain in full, with residues beyond the CDR3 obtained from the reference TRBV5-4 and TRBJ1-1 genes, is ETGVTQSPTHLIKTRGQQVTLRCSSQSGHNTVSWYQQALGQGPQFIFQYYREEENGRGNFPPRFSGLQFPNYSSELNVNALELDDSALYLCASSPGQDMLGNTEAFFGQGTRLTVV.